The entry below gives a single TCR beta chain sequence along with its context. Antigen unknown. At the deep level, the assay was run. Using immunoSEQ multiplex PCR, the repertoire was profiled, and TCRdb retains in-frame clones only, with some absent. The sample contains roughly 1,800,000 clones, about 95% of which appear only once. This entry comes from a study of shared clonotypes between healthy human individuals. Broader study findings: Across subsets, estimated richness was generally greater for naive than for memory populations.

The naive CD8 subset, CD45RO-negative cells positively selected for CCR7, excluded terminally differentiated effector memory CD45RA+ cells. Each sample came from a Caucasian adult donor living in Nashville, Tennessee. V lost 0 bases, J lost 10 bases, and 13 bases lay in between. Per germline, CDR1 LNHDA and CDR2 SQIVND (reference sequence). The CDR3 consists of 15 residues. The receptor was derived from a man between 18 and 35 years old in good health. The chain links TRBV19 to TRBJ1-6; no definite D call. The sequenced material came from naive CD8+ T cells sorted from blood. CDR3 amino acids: CASSIDQEGLSPLHF. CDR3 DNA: TGTGCCAGTAGTATAGATCAGGAGGGATTGTCACCCCTCCACTTT.